The TCR beta chain described here comes from a study of CD8 T cells in Susac syndrome. Notes on the study in general: In total CD8+ repertoires, approximately 15 Susac-specific public clones were found, and four or five in CD8+ TEMRA repertoires.

About 0.5 to 1 ug RNA was reverse transcribed with random hexamers. TCRdb called the immunoSEQ multiplex PCR reads again in MiXCR, with one record for every CDR3 protein. There are 75,000 or so distinct CDR3 sequences in the sample; approximately 93% occur only once, and roughly 1% lies in the top ten. This clonotype was observed a single time. The antigen remains unidentified. Trimming took 0 bases from V and 0 from J, leaving 12 bases between them. The CDR3 spans 16 residues. The germline V gene has CDR1 MNHEY and CDR2 SVGEGT. The receptor was derived from a human donor with Susac syndrome. The specimen sequenced was CD8+ T cells from PBMCs. V usage is TRBV6-2 or TRBV6-3 and J usage is TRBJ2-7; D might be TRBD1 (5 bases). CDR3 region: CASSYSEQANSYEQYF. The CDR3 DNA reads TGTGCCAGCAGTTACTCGGAACAGGCGAACTCCTACGAGCAGTACTTC.